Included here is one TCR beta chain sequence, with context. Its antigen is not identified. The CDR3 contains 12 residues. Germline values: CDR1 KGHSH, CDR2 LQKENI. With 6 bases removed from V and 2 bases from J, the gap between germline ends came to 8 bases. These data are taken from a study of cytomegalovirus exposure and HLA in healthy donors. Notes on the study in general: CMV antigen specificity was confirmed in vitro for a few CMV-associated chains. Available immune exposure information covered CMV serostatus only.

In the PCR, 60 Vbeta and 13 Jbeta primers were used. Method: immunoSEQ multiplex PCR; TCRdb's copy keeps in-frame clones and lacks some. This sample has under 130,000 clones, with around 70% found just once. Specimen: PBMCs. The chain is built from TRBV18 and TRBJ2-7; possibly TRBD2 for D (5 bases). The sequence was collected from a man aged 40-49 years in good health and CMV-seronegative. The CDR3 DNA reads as TGTGCCAGCTCGAGGGCCGCCTACGAGCAGTACTTC. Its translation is CASSRAAYEQYF.